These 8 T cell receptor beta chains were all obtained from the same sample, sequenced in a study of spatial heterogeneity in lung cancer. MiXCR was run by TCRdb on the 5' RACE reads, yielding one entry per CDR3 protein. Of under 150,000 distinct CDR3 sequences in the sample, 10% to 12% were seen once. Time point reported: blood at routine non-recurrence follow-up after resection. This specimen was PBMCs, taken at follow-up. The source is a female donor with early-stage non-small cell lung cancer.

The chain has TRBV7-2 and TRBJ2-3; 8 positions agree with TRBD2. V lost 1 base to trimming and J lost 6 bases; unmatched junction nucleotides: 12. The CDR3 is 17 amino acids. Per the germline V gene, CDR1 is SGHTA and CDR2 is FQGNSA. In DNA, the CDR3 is TGTGCCAGCAGCTTAGACTTTGCGGGAGGAACTGTGGATACGCAGTATTTT. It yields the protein CASSLDFAGGTVDTQYF. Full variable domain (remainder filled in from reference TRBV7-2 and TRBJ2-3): GAGVSQSPSNKVTEKGKDVELRCDPISGHTALYWYRQSLGQGLEFLIYFQGNSAPDKSGLPSDRFSAERTGGSVSTLTIQRTQQEDSAVYLCASSLDFAGGTVDTQYFGPGTRLTVL.

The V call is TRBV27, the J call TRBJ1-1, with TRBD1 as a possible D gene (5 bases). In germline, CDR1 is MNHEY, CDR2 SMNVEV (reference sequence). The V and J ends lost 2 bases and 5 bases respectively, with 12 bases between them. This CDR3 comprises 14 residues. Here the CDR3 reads CASSLRQGRTEAFF. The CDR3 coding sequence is TGTGCCAGCAGTTTACGGCAGGGAAGAACTGAAGCTTTCTTT.

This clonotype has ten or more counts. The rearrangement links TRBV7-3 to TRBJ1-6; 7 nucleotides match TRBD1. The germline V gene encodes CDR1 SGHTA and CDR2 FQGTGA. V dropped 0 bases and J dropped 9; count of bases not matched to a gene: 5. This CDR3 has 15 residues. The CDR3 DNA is TGTGCCAGCAGCTTAACCGGCAGGGGGGGTTCACCCCTCCACTTT. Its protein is CASSLTGRGGSPLHF.

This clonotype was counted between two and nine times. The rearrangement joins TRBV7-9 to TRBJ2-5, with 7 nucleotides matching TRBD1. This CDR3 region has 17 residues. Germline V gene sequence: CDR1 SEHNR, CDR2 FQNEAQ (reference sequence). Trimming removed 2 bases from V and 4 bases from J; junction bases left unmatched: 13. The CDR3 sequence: CASSLRQGAPLGETQYF. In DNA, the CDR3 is TGTGCCAGCAGCTTAAGACAGGGAGCGCCTTTGGGAGAGACCCAGTACTTC.

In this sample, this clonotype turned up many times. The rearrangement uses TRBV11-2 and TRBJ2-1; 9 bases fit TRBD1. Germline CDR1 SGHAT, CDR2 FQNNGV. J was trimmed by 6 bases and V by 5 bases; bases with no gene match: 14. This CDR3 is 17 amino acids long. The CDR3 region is CASSVLGGTGLTNEQFF. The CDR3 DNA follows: TGTGCCAGCAGCGTGCTTGGTGGGACAGGGTTAACCAATGAGCAGTTCTTC.

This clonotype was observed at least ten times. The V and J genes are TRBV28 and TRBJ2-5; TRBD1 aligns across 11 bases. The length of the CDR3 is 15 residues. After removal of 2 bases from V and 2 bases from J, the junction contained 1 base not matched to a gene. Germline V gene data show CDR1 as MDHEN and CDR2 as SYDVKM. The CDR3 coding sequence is TGTGCCAGCAGTTTAAGGGACAGGGGGCAAGAGACCCAGTACTTC. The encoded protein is CASSLRDRGQETQYF. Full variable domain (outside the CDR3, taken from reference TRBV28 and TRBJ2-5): DVKVTQSSRYLVKRTGEKVFLECVQDMDHENMFWYRQDPGLGLRLIYFSYDVKMKEKGDIPEGYSVSREKKERFSLILESASTNQTSMYLCASSLRDRGQETQYFGPGTRLLVL.

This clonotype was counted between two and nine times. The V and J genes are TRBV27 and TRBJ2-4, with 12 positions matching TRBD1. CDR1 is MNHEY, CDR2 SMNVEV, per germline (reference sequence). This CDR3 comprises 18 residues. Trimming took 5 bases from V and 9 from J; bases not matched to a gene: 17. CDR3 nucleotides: TGTGCCAGCAGTCCGACATGGACCGGGACAGGGGGCTTGGGCATTCAGTACTTC. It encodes CASSPTWTGTGGLGIQYF.

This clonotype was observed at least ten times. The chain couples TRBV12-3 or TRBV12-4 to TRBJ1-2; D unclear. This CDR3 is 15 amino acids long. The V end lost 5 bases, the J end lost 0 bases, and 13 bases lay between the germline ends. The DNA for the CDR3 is TGTGCCAGCAGTCCGCGGATCCGAACTAACTATGGCTACACCTTC. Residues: CASSPRIRTNYGYTF.